This T cell receptor (beta chain) was obtained from a study of human T cells and chemical hapten exposure. Study-wide context: Weekly diphenylcyclopropenone doses were given to patients' scalps across the roughly 24-week study. The study traced per-sample TCR yield variation mainly to small differences in pooled library volumes. After 6 days, upper back 0.01% DPC patch tests were scored.

This clonotype was recorded many times. No antigen is known for it. Findings and limits, study-wide: Following DPC sensitization, TCRs present above 1 in 1000 frequency showed no change.

Germline V gives CDR1 LGHNA, CDR2 YSLEER. This CDR3 spans 15 amino acids. J was trimmed by 4 bases and V by 7 bases; bases with no gene match: 6. Each CDR3 protein is one row after TCRdb ran MiXCR on the RACE reads. The table includes over 55,000 distinct CDR3 sequences, under 15% detected once. Documented time point: patch test 3, about 24 weeks after DPC sensitization. Treatment denoted: therapeutic diphenylcyclopropenone sensitization with weekly scalp DPC. The rearrangement uses TRBV4-3 and TRBJ2-2; 10 nucleotides align to TRBD1. The material was whole blood, obtained in connection with sensitization to the hapten diphenylcyclopropenone (DPC). This TCR derives from a man younger than 40 with alopecia areata. Some clones in this sample may be carry-over from other donors' samples. As DNA, the CDR3 is TGCGCCAGCACCCCCGGGACAGGGGCCACCGGGGAGCTGTTTTTT. Encoded protein: CASTPGTGATGELFF.